These 20 T cell receptor beta chains came from one sample sequenced in a study of coeliac disease. Measured with immunoSEQ multiplex PCR; TCRdb has only the in-frame clones, and not every one. Here the sample spans thousands of clones, 64% being singletons. Specimen: lymphocytes from the gut lamina propria. All receptors derive from a woman in her twenties or thirties without celiac disease.

This rearrangement joins TRBV7-9 to TRBJ1-4; 12 positions match TRBD1. This CDR3 spans 16 amino acids. CDR1 and CDR2 (germline): SEHNR, FQNEAQ (reference sequence). After removal of 1 base from V and 6 bases from J, the junction contained 3 bases not matched to a gene. CDR3 residues: CASSLGDRGPDEKLFF. The CDR3 nucleotides read TGTGCCAGCAGCTTAGGGGACAGGGGGCCGGATGAAAAACTGTTTTTT.

This CDR3 reads CASSVFQGAGEQFF. The CDR3 bases are TGTGCCAGCTCAGTATTCCAGGGGGCGGGTGAGCAGTTCTTC. This rearrangement joins TRBV18 to TRBJ2-1; 8 bases are a match to TRBD1. From germline, CDR1 is KGHSH and CDR2 LQKENI. V shed 5 bases, J shed 9 bases, and the junction held 9 bases outside the gene matches. CDR3 length equals 14 residues.

The chain has TRBV7-2 and TRBJ2-3; 7 bases line up with TRBD1. The ends lost 5 bases at V and 2 bases at J; junction bases unmatched: 10. Germline assignment: CDR1 SGHTA and CDR2 FQGNSA. CDR3 length equals 16 residues. CDR3: CASSRLPGQLTDTQYF. Here the CDR3 DNA reads TGTGCCAGCAGCCGGTTACCGGGACAGCTCACAGATACGCAGTATTTT.

This clone appeared a few times. Other DNA sequences in the same sample also yield this CDR3. V and J are TRBV10-2 and TRBJ1-4; 9 bases map to TRBD1. This CDR3 is built from 15 residues. Per the germline V gene, CDR1 is WSHSY and CDR2 is SAAADI. V lost 6 bases and J lost 7; bases outside the gene matches: 9. This CDR3 reads CASRLTGGAGEKLFF. The DNA for the CDR3 is TGCGCCAGCAGGTTAACAGGGGGCGCAGGTGAAAAACTGTTTTTT.

The genes are TRBV5-5 and TRBJ1-2, with D possibly TRBD1 on 5 matching bases. CDR1 is SGHKS, CDR2 YYEKEE, per germline (reference sequence). V gave up 4 bases and J gave up 3 bases, with 16 bases separating them. The CDR3 is made up of 15 amino acids. CDR3 in amino acids: CASSQGSRMDYGYTF. CDR3 sequence (DNA): TGTGCCAGCAGCCAGGGATCTCGGATGGACTATGGCTACACCTTC. Full variable domain (rest looked up from reference TRBV5-5 and TRBJ1-2): DAGVTQSPTHLIKTRGQQVTLRCSPISGHKSVSWYQQVLGQGPQFIFQYYEKEERGRGNFPDRFSARQFPNYSSELNVNALLLGDSALYLCASSQGSRMDYGYTFGSGTRLTVV.

The rearrangement uses TRBV7-2 and TRBJ2-1, with D tentatively TRBD2 (7 bases). The CDR3 covers 17 residues. Germline V gene lookup returns CDR1 SGHTA and CDR2 FQGNSA. Trimming took off 2 bases at V and 7 bases at J, with 21 bases between the two ends. This CDR3 is CASSLYSGGGSSNEQFF. The CDR3 nucleotides are TGTGCCAGCAGCTTATATTCTGGGGGGGGCAGCTCAAATGAGCAGTTCTTC.

The chain has TRBV6-6 and TRBJ2-7, with 8 bases matching TRBD1. Germline V gene data show CDR1 as MNHNY and CDR2 as SVGAGI (reference sequence). J lost 5 bases, V lost 7 bases, and 10 bases had no gene match. CDR3 length: 14 residues. DNA for the CDR3: TGTGCCAGCATGAGGACAGGGAATACCAACGAGCAGTACTTC. It codes for CASMRTGNTNEQYF.

This clone was found a few times. The V and J genes are TRBV2 and TRBJ2-1; D might be TRBD1 (5 bases). This CDR3 is 15 amino acids long. Germline CDR1 reads SNHLY; CDR2 reads FYNNEI. Trimming cost V 5 bases and J 1 base, with 12 bases left between them. CDR3 in DNA: TGTGCCAGCAGTCCCCGACAGAAATCCTACAATGAGCAGTTCTTC. This translates into CASSPRQKSYNEQFF.

The chain has TRBV28 and TRBJ1-5; perhaps TRBD1 as D (6 bases). This CDR3 spans 14 amino acids. V lost 7 bases to trimming and J lost 1 base, with 11 bases between them. Looked up from germline, CDR1 is MDHEN and CDR2 is SYDVKM. For the CDR3, the DNA is TGTGCCAGCAAAATCAGGGGAAGCAATCAGCCCCAGCATTTT. The encoded protein is CASKIRGSNQPQHF. Using reference TRBV28 and TRBJ1-5 for the parts outside the CDR3, the full variable domain is DVKVTQSSRYLVKRTGEKVFLECVQDMDHENMFWYRQDPGLGLRLIYFSYDVKMKEKGDIPEGYSVSREKKERFSLILESASTNQTSMYLCASKIRGSNQPQHFGDGTRLSIL.

The chain is built from TRBV10-2 and TRBJ2-1; 12 bases align to TRBD2. The germline V gene has CDR1 WSHSY and CDR2 SAAADI. V trimming: 0 bases; J trimming: 8 bases; junction bases outside the gene matches: 5. The CDR3 covers 16 residues. CDR3 DNA sequence: TGCGCCAGCAGTGAGTCGGCTAGCGGGGGGGCCGATGAGCAGTTCTTC. Translating gives CASSESASGGADEQFF.

This clone has just one count. This rearrangement joins TRBV28 to TRBJ1-2, with TRBD1 matching over 11 bases. CDR1 and CDR2 from the germline V gene are MDHEN and SYDVKM. The CDR3 contains 15 residues. V dropped 4 bases and J dropped 2; count of bases not matched to a gene: 3. This CDR3 is CASSSDRGPNYGYTF. CDR3 sequence (DNA): TGTGCCAGCAGTTCGGACAGGGGGCCGAACTATGGCTACACCTTC.

V usage is TRBV6-6 and J usage is TRBJ2-3, with D possibly matching TRBD1 (5 bases). The V gene lost 8 bases and the J gene lost 6 bases, with 21 bases spanning the gap. From germline, CDR1 is MNHNY and CDR2 SVGAGI (reference sequence). CDR3 length: 15 residues. The CDR3 is CASRSRAERLDTQYF. CDR3 nucleotide sequence: TGTGCCAGCCGGTCCAGGGCAGAAAGATTGGATACGCAGTATTTT.

The chain uses TRBV5-1 and TRBJ1-4; TRBD1 agrees at 8 bases. Germline V gene data show CDR1 as SGHRS and CDR2 as YFSETQ. V was clipped by 4 bases and J by 6 bases; unmatched bases: 8. This CDR3 has 15 residues. The CDR3 sequence is CASSKQGGNYEKLFF. CDR3 DNA: TGCGCCAGCAGCAAACAGGGGGGGAATTATGAAAAACTGTTTTTT.

V and J are TRBV5-1 and TRBJ2-7, with TRBD2 matching 11 bases. CDR1 and CDR2 from the germline V gene are SGHRS and YFSETQ. The junction had 6 bases not matched to a gene; V was cut back by 4 bases and J by 6 bases. The CDR3 sequence is 14 residues long. CDR3 coding DNA: TGCGCCAGCAGCCTTAGCGGGGGGGCCGGCGAGCAGTACTTC. Encoded protein: CASSLSGGAGEQYF.

The chain couples TRBV18 to TRBJ1-2, with a possible D match to TRBD1 (6 bases). Germline V gene lookup returns CDR1 KGHSH and CDR2 LQKENI. CDR3 size: 15 residues. The V end was cut by 1 base, the J end by 3 bases, with 12 bases between. The CDR3 nucleotides read TGTGCCAGCTCACCACGCGGGGGCGCTTACTATGGCTACACCTTC. Encoded protein: CASSPRGGAYYGYTF.

Points on this clone: Other DNA sequences in the same sample also yield this CDR3. The CDR3 here is CASRPGAGANVLTF. In DNA, the CDR3 is TGTGCCAGTAGACCAGGGGCTGGGGCCAACGTCCTGACTTTC. This rearrangement joins TRBV19 to TRBJ2-6, with D possibly being TRBD1 (6 bases). Germline V gives CDR1 LNHDA, CDR2 SQIVND (reference sequence). Trimming pared 6 bases from V and 2 bases from J, leaving 8 bases between. The CDR3 consists of 14 residues.

The chain uses TRBV19 and TRBJ2-7, with TRBD2 identical over 13 bases. CDR1 and CDR2 (germline): LNHDA, SQIVND (reference sequence). The CDR3 is 19 residues long. Trimming cost V 4 bases and J 2 bases; bases outside gene matches: 14. The CDR3, as DNA: TGTGCCAGTAGTACCCCTCGGACTAGCGGGGGCGGGACTACCTACGAGCAGTACTTC. It is translated as CASSTPRTSGGGTTYEQYF.

This clone was seen only a few times. This sequence joins TRBV28 and TRBJ1-1; D gene ambiguous. The length of the CDR3 is 11 residues. V was trimmed by 6 bases and J by 4 bases, leaving 6 bases between them. Per germline, CDR1 MDHEN and CDR2 SYDVKM. The CDR3 DNA reads as TGTGCCAGCAGGGGCCTCACTGAAGCTTTCTTT. Translated, it gives CASRGLTEAFF.

This chain links TRBV29-1 with TRBJ2-5, with 7 bases fitting TRBD1. The germline gives CDR1 SQVTM, CDR2 ANQGSEA. This CDR3 is 14 amino acids long. Germline trimming cut 7 bases from V and 1 base from J; bases unmatched to any gene: 9. The CDR3 DNA reads as TGCAGCGCAGCAGGGACAGTGACCCAAGAGACCCAGTACTTC. This codes for CSAAGTVTQETQYF.

The chain has TRBV11-2 and TRBJ2-2; 8 nucleotides match TRBD1. With V trimmed by 6 bases and J by 5 bases, 17 bases remained unmatched. Germline assignment: CDR1 SGHAT and CDR2 FQNNGV. This CDR3 has 18 amino acids. CDR3: CASSLRNPQGAGTGELFF. CDR3 DNA sequence: TGTGCCAGCAGTCTCCGGAACCCCCAGGGGGCAGGTACCGGGGAGCTGTTTTTT.